The 16 T cell receptor beta chains in this list originate from one sample, sequenced in a study of T cell responses to AZD1222 COVID-19 vaccine. Method: immunoSEQ multiplex PCR; TCRdb's copy keeps in-frame clones and lacks some. The sample records about 110,000 clones, 70% to 90% being singletons. This material consisted of peripheral blood, taken on day 0 of AZD1222 vaccination. The receptors were gathered from an adult in good health.

This clone was seen a single time. This sequence joins TRBV5-4 and TRBJ1-3, with D unresolved. V was clipped by 7 bases and J by 0 bases, with 17 bases between them. The CDR3 has 16 amino acids. Germline CDR1 SGHNT, CDR2 YYREEE (reference sequence). The CDR3, as DNA: TGTGCCAGCGGCGGACGGGCCGGGGACTCTGGAAACACCATATATTTT. Amino acid sequence: CASGGRAGDSGNTIYF.

On this clone itself: One end of the junction is discordant with germline, which a read error may explain. V and J are TRBV4-3 and TRBJ2-7; TRBD1 agrees at 8 bases. Per germline, CDR1 LGHNA and CDR2 YSLEER. This CDR3 is built from 18 residues. CDR3 in amino acids: CASSQLLFPSTGDVDVSF. CDR3 coding DNA: TGCGCCAGCAGCCAACTCCTTTTTCCCTCGACAGGGGACGTCGATGTAAGCTTC.

The chain uses TRBV9 and TRBJ1-2; 8 bases are a match to TRBD1. The ends lost 3 bases at V and 6 bases at J; junction bases unmatched: 13. CDR1 is SGDLS, CDR2 YYNGEE, per germline. The CDR3 is made up of 16 amino acids. This CDR3 reads CASSAEGGQASHGYTF. The DNA for the CDR3 is TGTGCCAGCAGCGCGGAGGGGGGACAGGCTTCTCATGGCTACACCTTC.

CDR3 sequence reads: CSVSQRGDRVNGYTF. The CDR3 DNA sequence: TGCAGCGTCTCCCAACGGGGGGACAGGGTTAATGGCTACACCTTC. The V and J genes are TRBV29-1 and TRBJ1-2; 9 nucleotides match TRBD1. Trimming removed 6 bases from V and 6 bases from J; junction bases left unmatched: 14. CDR3 length: 15 amino acids. CDR1 SQVTM and CDR2 ANQGSEA come from the germline V gene.

J is TRBJ1-3 and V is TRBV6-5; D is uncertain. This CDR3 spans 16 amino acids. Per germline, CDR1 MNHEY and CDR2 SVGAGI. V was trimmed by 0 bases and J by 5 bases, leaving 14 bases between them. CDR3 residues: CASSYSGDDYRNTIYF. The CDR3 nucleotides read TGTGCCAGCAGTTACTCTGGCGACGATTATAGAAACACCATATATTTT.

V is TRBV7-9 and J is TRBJ1-3, with a tentative D call TRBD1 (5 bases). The CDR3 consists of 15 residues. The V and J ends lost 5 bases and 0 bases respectively, with 11 bases between them. From germline, CDR1 is SEHNR and CDR2 FQNEAQ (reference sequence). CDR3 DNA: TGTGCCAGCAGCCCTCAGGGCAGCTCTGGAAACACCATATATTTT. Its protein is CASSPQGSSGNTIYF.

V is TRBV5-4 and J is TRBJ1-1, with 7 bases that match TRBD1. The CDR3 contains 14 residues. CDR1 and CDR2 (germline): SGHNT, YYREEE (reference sequence). J lost 2 bases, V lost 4 bases, and 5 bases had no gene match. CDR3 in amino acids: CASSDRDSNTEAFF. For the CDR3, the DNA is TGTGCCAGCAGCGACCGGGACAGCAACACTGAAGCTTTCTTT.

In the case of this clone: Within the sample, other DNA sequences also encode this same CDR3. As DNA, the CDR3 is TGTGCCAGTAGTATTGGGTCCACTGAAGCTTTCTTT. This sequence encodes CASSIGSTEAFF. The chain employs TRBV19 and TRBJ1-1, with D uncertain. Trimming removed 3 bases at V and 4 bases at J, with 6 bases between. CDR1 LNHDA and CDR2 SQIVND come from the germline V gene (reference sequence). There are 12 residues in the CDR3.

The chain carries TRBV12-3 or TRBV12-4 and TRBJ2-4, with D unclear. Trimming stripped 5 bases from V and 8 bases from J, with 13 bases between. The CDR3 consists of 13 residues. CDR3 sequence: CASSLGLIDIQYF. As DNA, the CDR3 is TGTGCCAGCAGTCTCGGATTAATTGACATTCAGTACTTC.

This chain links TRBV5-4 with TRBJ1-6; D not resolved. Trimming removed 0 bases at V and 9 bases at J, with 10 bases between. The CDR3 runs 14 residues. CDR1 is SGHNT, CDR2 YYREEE, per germline (reference sequence). The CDR3: CASSLDGPRSPLHF. The CDR3 DNA is TGTGCCAGCAGCTTGGATGGCCCTCGTTCACCCCTCCACTTT.

The chain links TRBV30 to TRBJ2-2; 9 bases align to TRBD1. Trimming at V came to 1 base and at J to 3 bases, leaving 12 bases not matched to a gene. CDR3 length equals 18 residues. Germline CDR1 is GTSNPN and CDR2 is SVGIG (reference sequence). CDR3 loop: CAWSAFYPRQGDTGELFF. DNA of the CDR3: TGTGCCTGGAGTGCATTCTACCCACGACAGGGGGACACCGGGGAGCTGTTTTTT.

The chain joins TRBV10-3 to TRBJ2-7, with 7 bases fitting TRBD2. The CDR3 length is 14 residues. CDR1 is ENHRY, CDR2 SYGVKD, per germline. J lost 6 bases, V lost 3 bases, and 8 bases had no gene match. CDR3 residues: CAISESGGLGEQYF. Written as DNA, the CDR3 is TGTGCCATCAGTGAATCCGGGGGGTTGGGCGAGCAGTACTTC.

The genes are TRBV28 and TRBJ1-1; 7 bases are shared with TRBD1. CDR3 size: 15 residues. V was pared by 5 bases and J by 1 base, with 7 bases of the junction left unmatched. Germline values: CDR1 MDHEN, CDR2 SYDVKM. The CDR3 bases are TGTGCCAGCAGTCTCCCAGGGGGACAGAACACTGAAGCTTTCTTT. This translates into CASSLPGGQNTEAFF.

The chain couples TRBV3-1 (or the pseudogene TRBV3-2) to TRBJ1-1, with D hard to call. CDR1 and CDR2 (germline): LGHDT, YNNKEL (reference sequence). The CDR3 is made up of 14 amino acids. V was cut by 4 bases and J by 4 bases, with 13 bases left in between. The CDR3 loop is CASSLVLEGTEAFF. CDR3 bases: TGTGCCAGCAGCCTCGTCCTGGAGGGCACTGAAGCTTTCTTT.

This clone appeared a single time. This rearrangement joins TRBV6-5 to TRBJ1-2; D might be TRBD1 (5 bases). Trimming left V 8 bases short and J 8 bases short, with 15 bases between. Per the germline V gene, CDR1 is MNHEY and CDR2 is SVGAGI. The CDR3 extends over 12 amino acids. This CDR3 reads CASSHQGRGYTF. DNA of the CDR3: TGTGCCAGCTCCCATCAGGGCAGGGGCTACACCTTC.

This clone was seen a few times. The genes are TRBV2 and TRBJ2-3; the D is unclear. The germline CDR1 and CDR2 sequences are SNHLY and FYNNEI. This CDR3 contains 14 residues. With 6 bases removed from V and 5 bases from J, the gap between germline ends came to 15 bases. The CDR3 DNA reads TGTGCCAGCAGCAAAGGAATGGCCCTAGATACGCAGTATTTT. Its protein is CASSKGMALDTQYF.